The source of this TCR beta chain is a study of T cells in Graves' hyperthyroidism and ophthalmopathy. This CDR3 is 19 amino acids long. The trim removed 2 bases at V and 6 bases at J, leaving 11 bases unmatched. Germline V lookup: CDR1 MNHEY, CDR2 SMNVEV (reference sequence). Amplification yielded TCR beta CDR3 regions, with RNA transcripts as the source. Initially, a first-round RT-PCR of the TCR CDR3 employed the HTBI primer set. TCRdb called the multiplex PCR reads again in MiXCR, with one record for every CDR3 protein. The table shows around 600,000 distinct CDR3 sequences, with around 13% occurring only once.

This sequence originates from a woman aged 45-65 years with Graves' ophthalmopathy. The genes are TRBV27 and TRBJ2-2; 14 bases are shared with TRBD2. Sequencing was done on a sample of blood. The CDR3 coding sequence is TGTGCCAGCAGTTTAGGGGGGACTAGCGGGAGAGGTAGTCCCGGGGAGCTGTTTTTT. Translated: CASSLGGTSGRGSPGELFF.